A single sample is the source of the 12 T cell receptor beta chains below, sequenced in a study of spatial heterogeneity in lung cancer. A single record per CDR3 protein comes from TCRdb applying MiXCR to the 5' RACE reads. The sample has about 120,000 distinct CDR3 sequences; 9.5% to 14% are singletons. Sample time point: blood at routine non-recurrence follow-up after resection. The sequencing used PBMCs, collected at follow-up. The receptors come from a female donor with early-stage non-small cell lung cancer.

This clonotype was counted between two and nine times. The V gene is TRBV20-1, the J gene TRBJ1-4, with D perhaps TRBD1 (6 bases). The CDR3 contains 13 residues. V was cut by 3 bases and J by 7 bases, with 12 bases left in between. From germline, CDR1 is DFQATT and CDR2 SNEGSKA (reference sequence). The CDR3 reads CSASKTRGEKLFF. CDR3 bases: TGCAGTGCTAGTAAAACCAGGGGTGAAAAACTGTTTTTT.

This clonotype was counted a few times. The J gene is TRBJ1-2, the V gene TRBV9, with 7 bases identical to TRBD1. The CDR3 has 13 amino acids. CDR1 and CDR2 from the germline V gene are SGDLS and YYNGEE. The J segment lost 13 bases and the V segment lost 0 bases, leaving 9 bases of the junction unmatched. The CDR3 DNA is TGTGCCAGCAGCGTAGCTACGGGACAGCTTTGCACCTTC. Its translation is CASSVATGQLCTF.

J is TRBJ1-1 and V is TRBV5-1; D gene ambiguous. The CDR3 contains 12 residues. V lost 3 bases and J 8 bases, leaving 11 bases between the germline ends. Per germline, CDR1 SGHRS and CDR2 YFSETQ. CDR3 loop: CASSYGSREAFF. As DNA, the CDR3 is TGCGCCAGCAGCTACGGGTCGAGGGAAGCTTTCTTT.

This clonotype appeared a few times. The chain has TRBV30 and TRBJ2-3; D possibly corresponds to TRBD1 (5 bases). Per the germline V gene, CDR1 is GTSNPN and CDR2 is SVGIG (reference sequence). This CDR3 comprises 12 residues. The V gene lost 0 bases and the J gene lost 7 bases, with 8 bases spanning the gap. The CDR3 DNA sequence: TGTGCCTGGAGTGTACAGGCGCATACGCAGTATTTT. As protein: CAWSVQAHTQYF. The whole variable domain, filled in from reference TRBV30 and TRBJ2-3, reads SQTIHQWPATLVQPVGSPLSLECTVEGTSNPNLYWYRQAAGRGLQLLFYSVGIGQISSEVPQNLSASRPQDRQFILSSKKLLLSDSGFYLCAWSVQAHTQYFGPGTRLTVL.

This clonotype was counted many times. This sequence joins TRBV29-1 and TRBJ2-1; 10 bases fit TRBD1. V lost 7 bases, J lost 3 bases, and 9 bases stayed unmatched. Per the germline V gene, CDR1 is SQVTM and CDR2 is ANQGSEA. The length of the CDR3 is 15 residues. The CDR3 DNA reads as TGCAGCGCACTGGGGACAGGGGATAACTACAATGAGCAGTTCTTC. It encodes CSALGTGDNYNEQFF.

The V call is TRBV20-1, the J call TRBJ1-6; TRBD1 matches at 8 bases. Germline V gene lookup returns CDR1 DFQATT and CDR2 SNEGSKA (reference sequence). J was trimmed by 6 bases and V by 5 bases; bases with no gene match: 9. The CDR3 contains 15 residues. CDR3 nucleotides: TGCAGTGCTGGCCGTGAGACAGGGGCTAATTCACCCCTCCACTTT. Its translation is CSAGRETGANSPLHF.

The CDR3 sequence is CASTKTGAGTDTQYF. The DNA for the CDR3 is TGTGCCAGCACCAAGACAGGGGCCGGGACAGATACGCAGTATTTT. The chain links TRBV2 to TRBJ2-3, with TRBD1 identical over 8 bases. Germline-derived CDR1 and CDR2 are SNHLY and FYNNEI. The CDR3 is made up of 15 amino acids. With V trimmed by 7 bases and J by 3 bases, 9 bases remained unmatched.

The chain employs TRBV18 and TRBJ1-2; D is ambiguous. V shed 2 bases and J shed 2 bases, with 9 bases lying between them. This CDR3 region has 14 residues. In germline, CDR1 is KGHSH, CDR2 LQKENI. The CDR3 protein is CASSPEQMNYGYTF. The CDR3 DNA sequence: TGTGCCAGCTCACCAGAACAGATGAACTATGGCTACACCTTC.

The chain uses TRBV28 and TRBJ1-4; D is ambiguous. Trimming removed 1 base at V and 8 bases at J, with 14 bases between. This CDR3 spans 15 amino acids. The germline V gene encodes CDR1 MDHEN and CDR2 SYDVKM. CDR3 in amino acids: CASSLSGPIGEKLFF. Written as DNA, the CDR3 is TGTGCCAGCAGTTTATCCGGGCCGATTGGAGAAAAACTGTTTTTT.

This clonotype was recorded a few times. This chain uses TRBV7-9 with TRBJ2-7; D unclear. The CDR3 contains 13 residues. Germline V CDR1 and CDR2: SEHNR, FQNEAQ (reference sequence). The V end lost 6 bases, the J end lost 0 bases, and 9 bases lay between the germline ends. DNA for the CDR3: TGTGCCAGCAGATTATCTAGCTCCTACGAGCAGTACTTC. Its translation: CASRLSSSYEQYF.

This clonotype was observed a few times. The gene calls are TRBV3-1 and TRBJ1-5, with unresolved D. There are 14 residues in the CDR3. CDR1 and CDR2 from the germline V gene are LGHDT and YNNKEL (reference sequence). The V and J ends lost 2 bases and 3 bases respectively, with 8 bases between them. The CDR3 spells CASSQSQSNQPQHF. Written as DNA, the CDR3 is TGTGCCAGCAGCCAATCACAGTCCAATCAGCCCCAGCATTTT.

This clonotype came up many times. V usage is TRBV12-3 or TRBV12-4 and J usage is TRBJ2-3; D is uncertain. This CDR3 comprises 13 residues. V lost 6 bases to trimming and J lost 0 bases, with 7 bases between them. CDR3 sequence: CASSLGSTDTQYF. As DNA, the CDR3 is TGTGCCAGCAGCCTGGGCAGCACAGATACGCAGTATTTT.